This record covers a single T cell receptor beta chain. Antigen specificity is unknown. CDR3 length equals 13 residues. V gave up 6 bases and J gave up 6 bases; unmatched junction bases: 7. Germline-derived CDR1 and CDR2 are ENHRY and SYGVKD. This record belongs to a study of cytomegalovirus exposure and HLA in healthy donors. Study at large: The 110 million or so unique TCR beta sequences, from about 190 million T cells, were found by an earlier analysis. Within an early data release were tens of millions of unique TCRs drawn from HLA-typed donors.

60 Vbeta and 13 Jbeta primers were used in PCR. The repertoire was sequenced with immunoSEQ multiplex PCR; TCRdb's copy has only in-frame clones and lacks some. The data contain 95,000 to 150,000 clones, around two thirds of them seen just once; the ten biggest clones take up 8.2%. Broader study findings: Owing to their indistinguishability, certain V segments, notably TRBV6-2 and TRBV6-3, were excluded. Later on, an analysis showed TCR association rates differing by HLA locus, with DRB1 the most and HLA-C the fewest.

The source is a woman in her thirties or forties in good health and CMV-seropositive. Material for sequencing was PBMCs. The chain carries TRBV10-3 and TRBJ1-2; TRBD1 agrees at 7 bases. DNA of the CDR3: TGTGCCATCAGACCCCAGGGGGAGGATGGCTACACCTTC. Encoded protein: CAIRPQGEDGYTF.